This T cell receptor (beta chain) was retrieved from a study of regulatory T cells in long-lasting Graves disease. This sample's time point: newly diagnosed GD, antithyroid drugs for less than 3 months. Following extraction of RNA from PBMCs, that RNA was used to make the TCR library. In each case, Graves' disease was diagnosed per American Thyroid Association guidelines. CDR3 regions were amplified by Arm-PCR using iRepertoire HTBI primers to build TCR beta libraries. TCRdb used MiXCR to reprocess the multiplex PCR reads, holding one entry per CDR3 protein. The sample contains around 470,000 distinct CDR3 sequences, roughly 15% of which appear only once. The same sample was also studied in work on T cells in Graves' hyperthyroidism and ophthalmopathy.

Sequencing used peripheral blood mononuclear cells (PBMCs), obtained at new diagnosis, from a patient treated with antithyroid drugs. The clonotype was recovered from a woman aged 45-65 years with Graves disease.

CDR3 sequence reads: CASGKQGAPSYEQYF. The CDR3 region has the DNA TGTGCCAGCGGGAAACAGGGTGCCCCTTCCTACGAGCAGTACTTC. The chain employs TRBV28 and TRBJ2-7; maybe TRBD1 (6 bases). The CDR3 is 15 amino acids. Between the trimmed V and J ends, which lost 8 bases and 1 base, there was a span of 18 bases. The germline V gene has CDR1 MDHEN and CDR2 SYDVKM. Looking up the rest from reference TRBV28 and TRBJ2-7 gives the full variable domain: DVKVTQSSRYLVKRTGEKVFLECVQDMDHENMFWYRQDPGLGLRLIYFSYDVKMKEKGDIPEGYSVSREKKERFSLILESASTNQTSMYLCASGKQGAPSYEQYFGPGTRLTVT.